Listed here are 17 T cell receptor beta chains from one sample, sequenced in a study of blood T cell repertoires in COVID-19. TCRdb's table, derived via immunoSEQ multiplex PCR, lists solely in-frame clones and lacks some. Found here are 300,000 or so clones, more than 70% of them singletons; the top ten hold 6.4%. The sequenced material came from peripheral blood. These receptors were obtained from a man younger than 30 who had recovered from COVID-19.

Comment on this clone: At one end the junction does not follow the germline gene, possibly because of a read error. The chain combines TRBV6-2 or TRBV6-3 with TRBJ2-3, with unresolved D. This CDR3 is built from 14 residues. CDR1 is MNHEY, CDR2 SVGEGT, per germline. The CDR3 DNA is TGTGCCAGCAGCAAATTCCCCCTGCGTCCCCCACTCCTTTTT. Amino acid sequence: CASSKFPLRPPLLF.

The V gene is TRBV3-1 (or the pseudogene TRBV3-2), the J gene TRBJ1-1; tentatively, D is TRBD1 (6 bases). Germline CDR1 LGHDT, CDR2 YNNKEL (reference sequence). This CDR3 spans 12 amino acids. The V end was cut by 1 base, the J end by 9 bases, with 9 bases between. This CDR3 is CASSQGTAKAFF. CDR3 nucleotide sequence: TGTGCCAGCAGCCAAGGGACAGCCAAAGCTTTCTTT.

This chain joins TRBV6-5 and TRBJ1-5, with 7 bases matching TRBD1. The CDR3 runs to 14 residues. V shed 8 bases, J shed 2 bases, and the junction held 6 bases outside the gene matches. The germline gives CDR1 MNHEY, CDR2 SVGAGI. The CDR3 bases are TGTGCCAGCGGAACAGGGGTCGGCAATCAGCCCCAGCATTTT. Its protein is CASGTGVGNQPQHF.

The gene calls are TRBV9 and TRBJ1-4, with TRBD1 matching 8 bases. V was pared by 3 bases and J by 3 bases, with 7 bases of the junction left unmatched. The CDR3 has 16 residues. CDR1 and CDR2 from the germline V gene are SGDLS and YYNGEE. The CDR3 DNA reads as TGTGCCAGCAGCGGGGGCGACAGGGGAGCTAATGAAAAACTGTTTTTT. It translates to CASSGGDRGANEKLFF.

The chain combines TRBV20-1 with TRBJ1-5; D may be TRBD1 (5 bases). Trimming took off 6 bases at V and 11 bases at J, with 11 bases between the two ends. Germline V lookup: CDR1 DFQATT, CDR2 SNEGSKA (reference sequence). This CDR3 spans 10 amino acids. The chain's CDR3 is CSALGGSQHF. The CDR3 region has the DNA TGCAGTGCCCTCGGGGGGTCCCAGCATTTT.

The chain carries TRBV15 and TRBJ2-4; 11 bases fit TRBD2. The CDR3 contains 19 residues. Germline CDR1 and CDR2: LNHNV and YYDKDF (reference sequence). V shed 3 bases and J 0 bases; nucleotides not matched to a gene: 10. The CDR3 DNA reads as TGTGCCACCAGCAGCGGGGAACTAGCGGGAGCGCTAGCCAAAAACATTCAGTACTTC. Its translation is CATSSGELAGALAKNIQYF.

The V gene is TRBV2, the J gene TRBJ1-6; TRBD1 matches at 7 bases. Germline V lookup: CDR1 SNHLY, CDR2 FYNNEI. This CDR3 is built from 15 residues. V shed 5 bases, J shed 11 bases, and the junction held 12 bases outside the gene matches. The CDR3 bases are TGTGCCAGCAGTCCCCGACGGGACAGTTCGACACCCCTCCACTTT. This sequence encodes CASSPRRDSSTPLHF.

CDR3 DNA sequence: TGTGCCACCAGTGAGGGAGGGACACGGAATGAGCAGTTCTTC. It is translated as CATSEGGTRNEQFF. The rearrangement joins TRBV24-1 to TRBJ2-1; D possibly corresponds to TRBD2 (7 bases). Trimming shortened V by 4 bases and J by 7 bases, and 13 bases separated the two germline ends. The CDR3 contains 14 residues. CDR1 and CDR2 (germline): KGHDR, SFDVKD.

The rearrangement uses TRBV9 and TRBJ2-5, with D maybe TRBD1 (6 bases). The germline V gene encodes CDR1 SGDLS and CDR2 YYNGEE. V shed 0 bases and J shed 5 bases, with 23 bases lying between them. The CDR3 covers 18 residues. CDR3 bases: TGTGCCAGCAGCGTAGGATTGGGGGCTCGGGGCTTTGGGGAGACCCAGTACTTC. This sequence encodes CASSVGLGARGFGETQYF. Variable domain in full (rest from reference TRBV9 and TRBJ2-5): DSGVTQTPKHLITATGQRVTLRCSPRSGDLSVYWYQQSLDQGLQFLIQYYNGEERAKGNILERFSAQQFPDLHSELNLSSLELGDSALYFCASSVGLGARGFGETQYFGPGTRLLVL.

The CDR3 sequence: CASSLGGFKGTAVQLGTQYF. DNA of the CDR3: TGCGCCAGCAGCTTGGGAGGCTTTAAAGGGACTGCGGTACAACTCGGGACCCAGTACTTC. V and J are TRBV5-1 and TRBJ2-5; weak D call: TRBD2 (6 bases). CDR1 is SGHRS and CDR2 is YFSETQ in the germline V gene. There are 20 residues in the CDR3. The V end lost 0 bases, the J end lost 7 bases, and 31 bases lay between the germline ends.

With regard to this clone: The sample holds other DNA sequences that translate to the same CDR3. The V gene is TRBV14, the J gene TRBJ2-3; tentative D call: TRBD1 (5 bases). CDR3 length: 17 amino acids. Trimming cost V 1 base and J 0 bases, with 14 bases left between them. Germline values: CDR1 SGHDN, CDR2 FVKESK. The CDR3 spells CASSQALGHYSTDTQYF. CDR3 sequence (DNA): TGTGCCAGCAGCCAAGCATTAGGACACTATAGCACAGATACGCAGTATTTT.

J is TRBJ1-1 and V is TRBV6-1, with D uncertain. The germline V and J ends were trimmed by 2 bases and 4 bases, with 11 bases remaining between them. The CDR3 is 14 amino acids. Germline CDR1 is MNHNS and CDR2 is SASEGT. The CDR3 region is CASSEKTKATEAFF. In DNA form, the CDR3 reads TGTGCCAGCAGTGAAAAGACTAAAGCCACTGAAGCTTTCTTT.

V usage is TRBV6-5 and J usage is TRBJ1-6; 8 nucleotides agree with TRBD1. The CDR3 covers 15 residues. The germline V gene has CDR1 MNHEY and CDR2 SVGAGI. With 6 bases clipped from V and 7 bases from J, the junction kept 8 bases outside the gene matches. The CDR3 DNA is TGTGCCAGCAGACCCGACAGGGGAGGAAATTCACCCCTCCACTTT. Translation gives CASRPDRGGNSPLHF.

The rearrangement links TRBV7-9 to TRBJ2-3; no reliable D call. The V end lost 5 bases, the J end lost 4 bases, and 16 bases lay between the germline ends. The CDR3 extends over 15 amino acids. The V gene's germline CDR1 is SEHNR and CDR2 FQNEAQ (reference sequence). Here the CDR3 reads CASSQTRNQADTQYF. The CDR3 coding sequence is TGTGCCAGCAGCCAAACCCGGAATCAGGCAGATACGCAGTATTTT.

The chain uses TRBV2 and TRBJ1-5, with no clear D. The CDR3 sequence is 15 residues long. The ends were cut back, 6 bases at V and 2 bases at J, with 14 bases in the middle. Germline loops: CDR1 SNHLY, CDR2 FYNNEI. The CDR3, as DNA: TGTGCCAGCAGCTGGGAGTATCGGGGCAATCAGCCCCAGCATTTT. This sequence encodes CASSWEYRGNQPQHF.

This clone was counted a single time. The chain carries TRBV18 and TRBJ2-2; D may be TRBD2 (6 bases). Deletions cut 6 bases from V and 4 bases from J, with 15 bases between. From germline, CDR1 is KGHSH and CDR2 LQKENI. CDR3 size: 15 residues. CDR3 in DNA: TGTGCCAGCTCGGCGGGACTCCTTGGCACCGGGGAGCTGTTTTTT. It specifies CASSAGLLGTGELFF.

DNA for the CDR3: TGTGCCAGCAGTCCCGCCGGGACAGGGGCCGGCAACACCATATATTTT. Encoded protein: CASSPAGTGAGNTIYF. The chain links TRBV27 to TRBJ1-3; 10 bases are shared with TRBD1. Germline lookup yields CDR1 MNHEY and CDR2 SMNVEV (reference sequence). The CDR3 length is 16 residues. Germline trimming cut 5 bases from V and 7 bases from J; bases unmatched to any gene: 11.